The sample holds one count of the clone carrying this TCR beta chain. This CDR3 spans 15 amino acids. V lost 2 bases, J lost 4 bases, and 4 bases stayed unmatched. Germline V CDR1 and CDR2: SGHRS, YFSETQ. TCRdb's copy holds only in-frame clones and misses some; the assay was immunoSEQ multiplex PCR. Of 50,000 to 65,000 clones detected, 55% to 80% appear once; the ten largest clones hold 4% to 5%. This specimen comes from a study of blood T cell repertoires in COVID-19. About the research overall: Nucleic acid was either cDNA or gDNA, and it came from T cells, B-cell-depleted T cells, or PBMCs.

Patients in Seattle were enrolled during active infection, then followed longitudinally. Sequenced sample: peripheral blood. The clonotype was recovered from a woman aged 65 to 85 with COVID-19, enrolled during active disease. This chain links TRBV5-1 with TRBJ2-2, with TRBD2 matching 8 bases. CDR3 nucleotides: TGCGCCAGCAGCTTAGACCGGGGGGGCACCGGGGAGCTGTTTTTT. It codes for CASSLDRGGTGELFF.